What follows are 10 T cell receptor beta chains derived from one specimen sequenced in a study of blood T cell repertoires in COVID-19. Assay: immunoSEQ multiplex PCR; the TCRdb copy retains only in-frame clones and omits some. This table holds roughly 260,000 clones, approximately 92% found once. Sequenced input: peripheral blood. These receptor sequences come from a person between 18 and 30 years old with COVID-19, enrolled during active disease.

The chain is built from TRBV9 and TRBJ1-1, with unresolved D. The V end lost 1 base, the J end lost 3 bases, and 13 bases lay between the germline ends. Per the germline V gene, CDR1 is SGDLS and CDR2 is YYNGEE. The CDR3 covers 15 residues. The CDR3 DNA follows: TGTGCCAGCAGCGTAAGCGGGCGGTCGGACACTGAAGCTTTCTTT. Protein: CASSVSGRSDTEAFF.

This chain connects TRBV10-3 to TRBJ2-7; TRBD1 aligns across 8 bases. V lost 5 bases and J lost 5; bases outside the gene matches: 8. The CDR3 consists of 14 residues. Per germline, CDR1 ENHRY and CDR2 SYGVKD. The CDR3 DNA sequence: TGTGCCATCAGTCCCTCGGACAGGGAAAACGAGCAGTACTTC. Residues: CAISPSDRENEQYF.

J is TRBJ2-1 and V is TRBV19, with TRBD2 identical over 14 bases. The CDR3 extends over 17 amino acids. The V gene end was trimmed by 5 bases and the J gene end by 5 bases; junction bases not matched to a gene: 8. Germline-derived CDR1 and CDR2 are LNHDA and SQIVND (reference sequence). Written as DNA, the CDR3 is TGTGCCAGTAGTCTACGGACTAGCGGGAGGCCCAACAATGAGCAGTTCTTC. The encoded protein is CASSLRTSGRPNNEQFF.

This rearrangement joins TRBV19 to TRBJ2-1, with TRBD2 as a possible D gene (5 bases). Germline V CDR1 and CDR2: LNHDA, SQIVND (reference sequence). The CDR3 covers 12 residues. The ends were cut back, 6 bases at V and 7 bases at J, with 10 bases in the middle. CDR3 amino acids: CASSHTRNEQFF. Here the CDR3 DNA reads TGTGCCAGTAGCCACACTAGGAATGAGCAGTTCTTC.

CDR3 loop: CASSFTGTGFGDYEQYF. As DNA, the CDR3 is TGCGCCAGCAGCTTTACCGGGACAGGGTTCGGGGACTACGAGCAGTACTTC. The chain combines TRBV5-1 with TRBJ2-7, with TRBD1 matching 9 bases. From germline, CDR1 is SGHRS and CDR2 YFSETQ. The CDR3 loop spans 17 amino acids. Trimming cost V 2 bases and J 3 bases; bases outside gene matches: 12.

The chain has TRBV7-2 and TRBJ2-7; 7 nucleotides agree with TRBD2. The CDR3 runs 17 residues. V was pared by 1 base and J by 0 bases, with 9 bases of the junction left unmatched. Looked up from germline, CDR1 is SGHTA and CDR2 is FQGNSA. CDR3 sequence (DNA): TGTGCCAGCAGCTTAGGAGGCGGGAGCCCAAGCTCCTACGAGCAGTACTTC. Translating gives CASSLGGGSPSSYEQYF.

This clone was seen a few times. The chain couples TRBV5-1 to TRBJ1-1; D is unresolved. Germline V gene sequence: CDR1 SGHRS, CDR2 YFSETQ. V shed 0 bases and J shed 1 base, with 4 bases lying between them. The CDR3 is 13 amino acids. CDR3 sequence: CASSLGGNTEAFF. For the CDR3, the DNA is TGCGCCAGCAGCTTGGGAGGGAACACTGAAGCTTTCTTT.

The genes are TRBV7-6 and TRBJ2-3, with TRBD1 identical over 9 bases. V lost 3 bases, J lost 0 bases, and 4 bases stayed unmatched. From germline, CDR1 is SGHVS and CDR2 FNYEAQ. The CDR3 contains 16 residues. The CDR3 loop is CASSFGTGTSTDTQYF. CDR3 bases: TGTGCCAGCAGCTTCGGGACAGGGACTAGCACAGATACGCAGTATTTT. The complete variable domain, with remaining parts taken from reference TRBV7-6 and TRBJ2-3, reads GAGVSQSPRYKVTKRGQDVALRCDPISGHVSLYWYRQALGQGPEFLTYFNYEAQQDKSGLPNDRFSAERPEGSISTLTIQRTEQRDSAMYRCASSFGTGTSTDTQYFGPGTRLTVL.

This clone has a handful of counts. The genes are TRBV6-5 and TRBJ2-7; unclear D gene. Germline CDR1 and CDR2: MNHEY and SVGAGI. CDR3 length: 15 amino acids. The V end was cut by 0 bases, the J end by 3 bases, with 12 bases between. In nucleotides, the CDR3 is TGTGCCAGCAGTTACTCGATGACAAATAGCTACGAGCAGTACTTC. Translation: CASSYSMTNSYEQYF.

The chain recombines TRBV25-1 with TRBJ2-5, with TRBD1 matching over 11 bases. The V gene end was trimmed by 4 bases and the J gene end by 4 bases; junction bases not matched to a gene: 5. The CDR3 length is 15 residues. The V gene's germline CDR1 is MGHDK and CDR2 SYGVNS. The CDR3 sequence is CASSVGQGDAETQYF. Written as DNA, the CDR3 is TGTGCCAGCAGTGTGGGACAGGGGGACGCAGAGACCCAGTACTTC.